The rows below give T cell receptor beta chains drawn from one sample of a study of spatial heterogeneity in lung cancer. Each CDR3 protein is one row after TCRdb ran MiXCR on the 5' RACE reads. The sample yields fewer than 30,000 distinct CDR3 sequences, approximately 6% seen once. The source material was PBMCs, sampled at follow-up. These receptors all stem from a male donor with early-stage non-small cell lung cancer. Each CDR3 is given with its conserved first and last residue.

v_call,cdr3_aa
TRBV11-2,CASCREPARGNEQFF
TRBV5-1,CASSLGTAYNEKLFF
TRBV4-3,CASSQDLLLNTEAFF
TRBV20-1,CSADRQGGQETQYF
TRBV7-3,CASSRGVVGTDTQYF
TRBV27,CASKASMGRYYNEQFF
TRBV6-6,CAISLQAINGYTF
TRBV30,CAWTGTGVYGYTF
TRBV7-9,CASSPRDRDQPQHF
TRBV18,CASSPQDREAFF
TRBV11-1,CASSLQSLYGYTF
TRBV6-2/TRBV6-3,CASRATGASSYNEQFF
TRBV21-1,CASSKERQGPGYTF
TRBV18,CASSPPGDVDTGELFF
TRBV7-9,CASSPWDSEAFF
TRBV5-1,CASSSNPGTESYEQYF
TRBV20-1,CSARVGGSDTEAFF
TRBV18,CASSPAAPTDTQYF
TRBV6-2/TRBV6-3,CASSLTDSVYGYTF
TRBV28,CASRWTGTNEKLFF
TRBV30,CAWTPQGTGRGYGYTF
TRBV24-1,CATSDLLPGYSGNTIYF
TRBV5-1,CASSLAPKNTGELFF
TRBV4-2,CASSQDPSGTNTGELFF
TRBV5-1,CASTKGGGGVGNTIYF
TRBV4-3,CASSQDGQGAFTGELFF
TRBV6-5,CASRADRGSYQETQYF
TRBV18,CASSGLAGSYEQYF
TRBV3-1,CASSQGVQNTEAFF
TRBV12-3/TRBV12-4,CATAVLAGTDTQYF
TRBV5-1,CASSSEGPNTGELFF